This TCR beta chain comes out of a study of T-cell memory formation after mild COVID-19. TCRdb independently ran MiXCR on the 5' RACE reads; one entry per CDR3 protein. The profile shows some 57,000 distinct CDR3 sequences, approximately 12% of them singletons. This clonotype was seen a few times. V was cut by 3 bases and J by 3 bases, with 8 bases left in between. CDR1 DFQATT and CDR2 SNEGSKA come from the germline V gene (reference sequence). CDR3 length: 12 residues. The source is a man between 18 and 35 years old who had mild COVID-19 (a few samples of this study predate the infection). Cell type and time point are not known. The specimen was PBMCs or a T cell subset sorted from them (not recorded which). The chain combines TRBV20-1 with TRBJ1-1; the D is unclear. Here the CDR3 reads CSARWPDTEAFF. The CDR3 region has the DNA TGCAGTGCTAGGTGGCCGGACACTGAAGCTTTCTTT.